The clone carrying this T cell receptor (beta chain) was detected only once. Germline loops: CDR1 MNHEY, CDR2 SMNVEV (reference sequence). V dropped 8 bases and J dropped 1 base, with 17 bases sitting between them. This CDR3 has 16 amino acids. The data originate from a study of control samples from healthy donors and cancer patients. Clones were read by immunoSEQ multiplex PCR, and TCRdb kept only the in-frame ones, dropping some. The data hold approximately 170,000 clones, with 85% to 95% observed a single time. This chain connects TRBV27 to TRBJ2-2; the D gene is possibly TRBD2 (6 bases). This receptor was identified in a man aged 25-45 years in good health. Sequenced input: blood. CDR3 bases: TGTGCCAGCGCCCCCGGGACTGCCGAGAACACCGGGGAGCTGTTTTTT. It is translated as CASAPGTAENTGELFF.